One and the same sample provided the 9 T cell receptor beta chains below, sequenced in a study of cytomegalovirus exposure and HLA in healthy donors. 60 Vbeta and 13 Jbeta primers were used in PCR. Produced via immunoSEQ multiplex PCR; TCRdb's table is partial and in-frame only. The data show 140,000 to 150,000 clones, nearly 80% seen once. Sequencing was done on a sample of PBMCs. The receptors shown here come from a man aged 40-55 years in good health and CMV-seropositive.

J is TRBJ2-1 and V is TRBV13, with TRBD2 matching 10 bases. Per germline, CDR1 PRHDT and CDR2 FYEKMQ (reference sequence). The junction had 3 bases not matched to a gene; V was cut back by 5 bases and J by 2 bases. This CDR3 contains 15 residues. The CDR3 coding sequence is TGTGCCAGCAGCCACAGCGGGAGGGCCTACAATGAGCAGTTCTTC. This sequence encodes CASSHSGRAYNEQFF.

The chain has TRBV27 and TRBJ1-2, with 10 bases matching TRBD1. This CDR3 has 17 residues. The junction had 11 bases not matched to a gene; V was cut back by 5 bases and J by 2 bases. CDR1 is MNHEY and CDR2 is SMNVEV in the germline V gene (reference sequence). CDR3 loop: CASSPDGGTGANYGYTF. The DNA of the CDR3 is TGTGCCAGCAGTCCCGACGGGGGGACAGGGGCCAACTATGGCTACACCTTC.

The chain combines TRBV19 with TRBJ2-2; TRBD2 aligns across 8 bases. This CDR3 is 15 amino acids long. Germline trimming cut 10 bases from V and 5 bases from J; bases unmatched to any gene: 12. Germline V gives CDR1 LNHDA, CDR2 SQIVND (reference sequence). Here the CDR3 reads CATNQNPGGTGELFF. The DNA of the CDR3 is TGTGCCACAAACCAGAACCCGGGAGGGACCGGGGAGCTGTTTTTT.

The genes are TRBV28 and TRBJ2-2; D perhaps matches TRBD1 (8 bases). This CDR3 contains 15 residues. Germline loops: CDR1 MDHEN, CDR2 SYDVKM. The V end lost 6 bases, the J end lost 6 bases, and 17 bases lay between the germline ends. CDR3 bases: TGTGCCAGCAGCCTAACAGGGGGAGGGGCCGGGGAGCTGTTTTTT. Protein sequence: CASSLTGGGAGELFF.

About this clone itself: Different DNA sequences within this sample yield the same CDR3. The rearrangement joins TRBV2 to TRBJ2-5; 14 nucleotides match TRBD2. Trimming cost V 5 bases and J 4 bases; bases outside gene matches: 6. The CDR3 consists of 16 residues. CDR1 is SNHLY, CDR2 FYNNEI, per germline. Here the CDR3 DNA reads TGTGCCAGCAGTCCCGGACTAGCGGGAGGTCGAGAGACCCAGTACTTC. Its protein product is CASSPGLAGGRETQYF.

This rearrangement joins TRBV27 to TRBJ2-2; D is perhaps TRBD2 (6 bases). The CDR3 is made up of 14 amino acids. CDR1 is MNHEY and CDR2 is SMNVEV in the germline V gene (reference sequence). The V gene lost 7 bases and the J gene lost 4 bases, with 13 bases spanning the gap. The CDR3 here is CASTRGLTTGELFF. The CDR3 region has the DNA TGTGCCAGCACTCGAGGACTAACCACCGGGGAGCTGTTTTTT.

V and J are TRBV6-5 and TRBJ2-5; possibly TRBD1 for D (5 bases). The CDR3 totals 13 residues. Germline V lookup: CDR1 MNHEY, CDR2 SVGAGI. The V gene lost 5 bases and the J gene lost 3 bases, with 10 bases spanning the gap. Here the CDR3 DNA reads TGTGCCAGCAGTGGAGACAGTAAAGAGACCCAGTACTTC. Translated: CASSGDSKETQYF.

The genes are TRBV6-5 and TRBJ1-1, with 9 bases that match TRBD1. J lost 3 bases, V lost 8 bases, and 4 bases had no gene match. Germline CDR1 is MNHEY and CDR2 is SVGAGI. This CDR3 comprises 13 residues. The CDR3, as DNA: TGTGCCAGCGCCGGACAGGGGTACACTGAAGCTTTCTTT. Residues: CASAGQGYTEAFF.

This clone was observed a few times. The gene calls are TRBV6-1 and TRBJ1-2; the match to TRBD1 covers 7 bases. The V gene's germline CDR1 is MNHNS and CDR2 SASEGT. The CDR3 runs 18 residues. Losses at the gene ends were 3 bases for V and 4 bases for J; bases not matched to a gene: 17. CDR3 in DNA: TGTGCCAGCAGTGAGAGAGGGGGCGGAGGAAGTCCCCTCTATGGCTACACCTTC. It codes for CASSERGGGGSPLYGYTF.